This T cell receptor beta chain comes out of a study of T cell repertoires in aging, cancer and after chemotherapy. Study information: Six age groups, ranging from 30 or younger to 70 or older, included the donors. Pre- and post-chemotherapy samples were paired from chronic lymphocytic leukemia patients treated with fludarabine- or bendamustine-based regimens.

From germline, CDR1 is LNHNV and CDR2 YYDKDF (reference sequence). This CDR3 has 13 residues. The ends were cut back, 4 bases at V and 10 bases at J, with 11 bases in the middle. TRB rearrangements spanning V, D and J were amplified using mixed TRB-A/B primers. One entry per CDR3 protein results from TCRdb running MiXCR on the multiplex PCR reads. The table has some 800 distinct CDR3 sequences, around 60% seen once. Amplification of TCR beta used genomic DNA extracted from peripheral blood. Regarding this clonotype: Antigen unknown.

General study results and limits: Across the chemotherapy interval, each cancer cohort showed higher median generation probability, suggesting thymic rebound.

The sequence was obtained from a human donor with a blood cancer. Sample: blood. This chain connects TRBV15 to TRBJ1-6; no definite D call. The CDR3 region is CATSTSARSPLHF. The CDR3 nucleotides are TGTGCCACCAGCACGTCAGCGCGGTCACCCCTCCACTTT.